Listed here is a single T cell receptor beta chain. Its antigen is undetermined. This specimen belongs to a study of T cells in Graves' hyperthyroidism and ophthalmopathy. Study as a whole: Staff took peripheral blood when the initial diagnosis was made, before any treatment began. Study conclusions and caveats: The majority of expanded thyroid clonotypes above 0.001 also appeared in blood.

The TCR beta CDR3 regions underwent amplification using RNA transcripts as the source. An initial round of RT-PCR targeting the TCR CDR3 relied on the HTBI primer set. MiXCR, applied by TCRdb to the multiplex PCR reads, yields one record per CDR3 protein. The data hold 500,000 to 600,000 distinct CDR3 sequences, with 15% to 20% observed a single time. Germline V gives CDR1 SGDLS, CDR2 YYNGEE. The CDR3 is 14 residues long. The V end was cut by 2 bases, the J end by 8 bases, with 15 bases between. The chain links TRBV9 to TRBJ2-3; a weak D match, TRBD1 (7 bases). Sequenced: blood. This receptor was taken from a man between 40 and 49 years old with Graves' ophthalmopathy. In DNA, the CDR3 is TGTGCCAGCAGCGTCGGTCAGGGGGGCTCTACGCAGTATTTT. Translation: CASSVGQGGSTQYF.